This TCR beta chain was captured by sequencing in a study of T cell responses to AZD1222 COVID-19 vaccine. Study-wide results and limits: Vaccine-associated CD4 TCRs spanned spike, dominant at 160-218 and 743-854. An increase in Spike-specific TCR breadth and depth was observed after two AZD1222 doses. Clonal diversity was possibly underestimated, and the donors were mostly white British, with more females. Reportedly, nearly half of unique spike TCRs recognized epitopes outside B.1.351/B.1.1.7 mutations.

Repertoires were generated with immunoSEQ multiplex PCR, while TCRdb's copy carries only in-frame clones and drops some. The data show about 150,000 clones, with approximately 90% seen just once and 5.5% to 8.5% held by the top ten. On this clone: Its antigen is as yet unknown.

The origin of this receptor is an adult who had recovered from COVID-19. The source material was peripheral blood, sampled after recovery from COVID-19.

Written as DNA, the CDR3 is TGTGCCAGTAGCAGACCCAGGGTGGAGGGAGTCAATCAGCCCCAGCATTTT. This encodes CASSRPRVEGVNQPQHF. The chain combines TRBV19 with TRBJ1-5; D might be TRBD1 (5 bases). V was shortened by 6 bases and J by 3 bases, with 21 bases between the two germline ends. Germline assignment: CDR1 LNHDA and CDR2 SQIVND (reference sequence). The CDR3 sequence is 17 residues long.